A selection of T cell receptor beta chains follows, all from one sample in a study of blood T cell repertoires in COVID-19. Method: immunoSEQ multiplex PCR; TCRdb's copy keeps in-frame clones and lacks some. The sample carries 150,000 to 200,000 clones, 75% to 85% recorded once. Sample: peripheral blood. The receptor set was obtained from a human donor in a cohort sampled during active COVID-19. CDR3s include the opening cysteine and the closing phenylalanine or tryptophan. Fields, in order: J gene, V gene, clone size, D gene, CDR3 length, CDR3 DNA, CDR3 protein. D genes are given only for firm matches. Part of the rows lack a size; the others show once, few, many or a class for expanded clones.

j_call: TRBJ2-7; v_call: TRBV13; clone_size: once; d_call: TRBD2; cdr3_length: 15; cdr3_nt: TGTGCCAGCAGCTTCCCGGGACTAGCGGGAGACGAGCAGTACTTC; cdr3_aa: CASSFPGLAGDEQYF
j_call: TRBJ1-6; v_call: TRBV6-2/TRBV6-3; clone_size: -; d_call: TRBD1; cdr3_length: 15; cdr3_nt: TGTGCCAGCAGTGGGGGACAGATCTATAATTCACCCCTCCACTTT; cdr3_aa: CASSGGQIYNSPLHF
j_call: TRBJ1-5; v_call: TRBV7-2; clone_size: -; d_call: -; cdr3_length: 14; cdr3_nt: TGTGCCAGCAGCTTAGGGCAGGGTAATCAGCCCCAGCATTTT; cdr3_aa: CASSLGQGNQPQHF
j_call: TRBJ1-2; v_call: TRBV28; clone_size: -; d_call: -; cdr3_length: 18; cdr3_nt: TGTGCCAGCAGTTTTGTTTCCGGCAGGCGCAAACCTAACTATGGCTACACCTTC; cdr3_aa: CASSFVSGRRKPNYGYTF
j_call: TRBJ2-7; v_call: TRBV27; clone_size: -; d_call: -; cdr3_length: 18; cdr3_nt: TGTGCCAGCAGTTTAAGGGGGAGTCCCCAGAGGGGCGCCTACGAGCAGTACTTC; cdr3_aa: CASSLRGSPQRGAYEQYF
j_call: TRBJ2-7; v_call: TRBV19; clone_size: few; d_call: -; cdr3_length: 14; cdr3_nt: TGTGCCAGTAGTCCGGACTTGACTTCTGACGAGCAGTACTTC; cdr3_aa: CASSPDLTSDEQYF
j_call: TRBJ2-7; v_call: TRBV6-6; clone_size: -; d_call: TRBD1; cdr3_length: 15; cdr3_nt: TGTGCCAGCAGTCCTCGGACAGGGGGCCCCTACGAGCAGTACTTC; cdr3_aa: CASSPRTGGPYEQYF
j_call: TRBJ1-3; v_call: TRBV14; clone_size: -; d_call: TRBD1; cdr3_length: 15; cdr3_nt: TGTGCCAGCAGCCACCGGGACAGGAGAATATCCGCCATATATTTT; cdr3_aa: CASSHRDRRISAIYF
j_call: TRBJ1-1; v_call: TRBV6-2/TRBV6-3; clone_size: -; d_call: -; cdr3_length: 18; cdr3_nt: TGTGCCAGCAGTTACCCGGAATTCCCTCGTGGCCGGGACACTGAAGCTTTCTTT; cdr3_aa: CASSYPEFPRGRDTEAFF
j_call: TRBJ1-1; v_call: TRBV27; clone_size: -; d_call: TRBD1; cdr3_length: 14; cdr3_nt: TGTGCCAGCAGTAGGGACAGGATGAACACTGAAGCTTTCTTT; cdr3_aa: CASSRDRMNTEAFF
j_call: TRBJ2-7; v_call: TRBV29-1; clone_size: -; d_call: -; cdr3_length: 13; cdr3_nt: TGCAGCGCCCTACAGGGCAGCTCCTACGAGCAGTACTTC; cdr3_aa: CSALQGSSYEQYF
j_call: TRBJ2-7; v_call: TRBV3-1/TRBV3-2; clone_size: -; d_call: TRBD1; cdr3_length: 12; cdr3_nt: TGTGCCAGCAGCCAATCGGACAGGTATCAGTACTTC; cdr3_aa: CASSQSDRYQYF
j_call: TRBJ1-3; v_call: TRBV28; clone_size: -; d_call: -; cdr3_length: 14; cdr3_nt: TGTGCCAGCAGGCCCGCGGGAATCGGAAACACCATATATTTT; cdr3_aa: CASRPAGIGNTIYF
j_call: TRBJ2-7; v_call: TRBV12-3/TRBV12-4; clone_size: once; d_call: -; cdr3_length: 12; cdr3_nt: TGTGCCAGCAGTTTAACAGCCTACGAGCAGTACTTC; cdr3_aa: CASSLTAYEQYF
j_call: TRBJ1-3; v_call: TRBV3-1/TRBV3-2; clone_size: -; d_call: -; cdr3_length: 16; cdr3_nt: TGTGCCAGCAGCCAACCGTTATCGGGGAGTGGAAACACCATATATTTT; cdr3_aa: CASSQPLSGSGNTIYF
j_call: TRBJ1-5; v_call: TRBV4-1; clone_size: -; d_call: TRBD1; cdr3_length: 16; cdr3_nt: TGCGCCAGCAGCCAGGGGACAGCTTATAGCAATCAGCCCCAGCATTTT; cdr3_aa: CASSQGTAYSNQPQHF
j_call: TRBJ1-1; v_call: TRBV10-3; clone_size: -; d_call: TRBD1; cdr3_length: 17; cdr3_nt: TGTGCCATCAGTGAGCGAGGACAGGGGGCAGTGAACACTGAAGCTTTCTTT; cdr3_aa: CAISERGQGAVNTEAFF
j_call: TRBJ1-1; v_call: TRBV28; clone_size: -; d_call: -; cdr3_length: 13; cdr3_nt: TGTGCCAGCAAGCGGACAGAGAACACTGAAGCTTTCTTT; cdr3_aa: CASKRTENTEAFF
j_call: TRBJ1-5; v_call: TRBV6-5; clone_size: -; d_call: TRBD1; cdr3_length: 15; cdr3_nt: TGTGCCAGCAGTTCTTACAGGGGAGATACGCAGCCCCAGCATTTT; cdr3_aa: CASSSYRGDTQPQHF
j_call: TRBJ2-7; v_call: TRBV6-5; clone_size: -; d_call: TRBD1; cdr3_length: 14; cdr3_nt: TGTGCCAGCACTCGGGGACAGGGGCGGAACGAGCAGTACTTC; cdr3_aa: CASTRGQGRNEQYF
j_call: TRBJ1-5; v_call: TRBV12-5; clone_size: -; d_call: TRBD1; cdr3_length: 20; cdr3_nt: TGTGCTAGTGCCCCCACCCGGGACAGTGGGGGTGTGGGTAGCAATCAGCCCCAGCATTTT; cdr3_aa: CASAPTRDSGGVGSNQPQHF
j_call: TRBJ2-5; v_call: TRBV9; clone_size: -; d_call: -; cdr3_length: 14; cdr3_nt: TGTGCCAGCAGCGTAGCGGGTGGCCAAGAGACCCAGTACTTC; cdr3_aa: CASSVAGGQETQYF
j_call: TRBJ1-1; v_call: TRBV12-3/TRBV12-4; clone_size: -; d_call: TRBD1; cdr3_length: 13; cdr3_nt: TGTGCCAGCCATAGGGCAGGGGGAGCTGAAGCTTTCTTT; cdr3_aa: CASHRAGGAEAFF
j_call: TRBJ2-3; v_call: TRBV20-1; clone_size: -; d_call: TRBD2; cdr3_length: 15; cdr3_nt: TGCAGTGCTAGTCGGGATGGGGGGGGCACAGATACGCAGTATTTT; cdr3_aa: CSASRDGGGTDTQYF
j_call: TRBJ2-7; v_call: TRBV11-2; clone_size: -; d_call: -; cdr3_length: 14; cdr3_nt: TGTGCCAGCAGCTTAGACAGGGTTACCTACGAGCAGTACTTC; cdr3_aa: CASSLDRVTYEQYF
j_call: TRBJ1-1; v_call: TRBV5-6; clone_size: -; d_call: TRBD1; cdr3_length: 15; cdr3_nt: TGTGCCAGCGCCAGGGACAGGGGGCGAAACACTGAAGCTTTCTTT; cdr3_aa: CASARDRGRNTEAFF
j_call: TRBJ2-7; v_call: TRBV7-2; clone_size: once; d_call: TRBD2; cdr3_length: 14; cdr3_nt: TGTGCCAGCAGCTTAGGCCTAGCGGGAACCGAGCAGTACTTC; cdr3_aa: CASSLGLAGTEQYF
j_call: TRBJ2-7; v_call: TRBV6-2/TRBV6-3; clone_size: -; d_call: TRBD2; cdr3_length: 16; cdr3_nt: TGTGCCAGCAGTTACCAACTAGCGGGGGGGCCAGCCGAGCAGTACTTC; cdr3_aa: CASSYQLAGGPAEQYF
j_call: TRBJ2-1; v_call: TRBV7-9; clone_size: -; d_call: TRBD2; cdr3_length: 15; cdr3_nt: TGTGCCAGCAGCTTAGAAGCGGGAGGCCGGGATGAGCAGTTCTTC; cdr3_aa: CASSLEAGGRDEQFF
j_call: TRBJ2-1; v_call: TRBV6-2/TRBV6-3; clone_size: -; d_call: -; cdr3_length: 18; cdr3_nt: TGTGCCAGCAGTTATGACAGGTTCGGTGGGAGCTCCTACAATGAGCAGTTCTTC; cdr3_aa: CASSYDRFGGSSYNEQFF
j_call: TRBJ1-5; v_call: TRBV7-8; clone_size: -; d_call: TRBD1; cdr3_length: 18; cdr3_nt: TGTGCCAGCAGCTTAGGCCAGGGGGCTCTACCTAGCAATCAGCCCCAGCATTTT; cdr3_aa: CASSLGQGALPSNQPQHF
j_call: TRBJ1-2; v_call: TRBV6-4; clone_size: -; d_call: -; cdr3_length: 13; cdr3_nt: TGTGCCAGCAGTGACTCTTCGGGCTATGGCTACACCTTC; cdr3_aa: CASSDSSGYGYTF
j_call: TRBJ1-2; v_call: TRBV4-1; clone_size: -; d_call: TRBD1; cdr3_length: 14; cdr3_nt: TGCGCCAGCAGCCAAAGACAGGGCGGCTATGGCTACACCTTC; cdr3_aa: CASSQRQGGYGYTF
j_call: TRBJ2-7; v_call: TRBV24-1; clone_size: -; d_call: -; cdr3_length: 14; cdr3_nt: TGTGCCACCAGTGGAGGAGTACTACCCTACGAGCAGTACTTC; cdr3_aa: CATSGGVLPYEQYF
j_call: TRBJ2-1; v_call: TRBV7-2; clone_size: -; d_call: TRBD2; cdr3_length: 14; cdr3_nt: TGTGCCGGATCCCTAGCGGGACCGCGCAATGAGCAGTTCTTC; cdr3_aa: CAGSLAGPRNEQFF
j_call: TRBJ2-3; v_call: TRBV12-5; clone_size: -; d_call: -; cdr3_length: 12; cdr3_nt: TGTGCTAGTGGTTTGGTGAGTGGTACGCAGTATTTT; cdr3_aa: CASGLVSGTQYF
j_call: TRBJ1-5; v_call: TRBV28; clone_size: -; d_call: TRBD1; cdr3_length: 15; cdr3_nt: TGTGCCAGCAGAGCCGGGACAGGGGGCAATCAGCCCCAGCATTTT; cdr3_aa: CASRAGTGGNQPQHF
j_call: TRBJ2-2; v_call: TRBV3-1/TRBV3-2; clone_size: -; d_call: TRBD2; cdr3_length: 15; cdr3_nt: TGTGCCAGCAGCCAAGTAGCGGGAGGGCCCGGGGAGCTGTTTTTT; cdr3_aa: CASSQVAGGPGELFF
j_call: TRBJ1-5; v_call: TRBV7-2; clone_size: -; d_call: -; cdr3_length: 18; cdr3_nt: TGTGCCAGCAGCTTAGCGTTGGGCGCCTCAAATAGCAATCAGCCCCAGCATTTT; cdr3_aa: CASSLALGASNSNQPQHF
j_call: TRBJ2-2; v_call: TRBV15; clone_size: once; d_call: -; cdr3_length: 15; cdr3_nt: TGTGCCACCAGCAGCGGGAGCGGAAACACCGGGGAGCTGTTTTTT; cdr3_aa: CATSSGSGNTGELFF
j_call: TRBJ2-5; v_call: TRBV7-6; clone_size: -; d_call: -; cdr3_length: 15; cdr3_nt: TGTGCCAGCAGCACAGCGGGCAGATCTCAAGAGACCCAGTACTTC; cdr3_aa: CASSTAGRSQETQYF
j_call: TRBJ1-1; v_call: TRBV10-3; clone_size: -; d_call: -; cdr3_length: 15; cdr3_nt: TGTGCCATCAGTGAAGGGGCCCAGGGAGGTACTGAAGCTTTCTTT; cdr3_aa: CAISEGAQGGTEAFF
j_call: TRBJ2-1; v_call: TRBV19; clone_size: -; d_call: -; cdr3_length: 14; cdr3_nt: TGTGCCAGTAGACCCCTTAATGCCGGGAATGAGCAGTTCTTC; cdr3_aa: CASRPLNAGNEQFF
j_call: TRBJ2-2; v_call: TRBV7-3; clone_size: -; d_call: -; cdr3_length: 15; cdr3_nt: TGTGCCAGCAGCCCCAGGGATGGTGGTCCCGGGGAGCTGTTTTTT; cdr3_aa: CASSPRDGGPGELFF
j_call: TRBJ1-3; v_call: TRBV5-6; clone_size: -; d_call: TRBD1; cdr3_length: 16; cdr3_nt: TGTGCCAGCAGCTCCGGGACAGTCTTAGGTGGAAACACCATATATTTT; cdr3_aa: CASSSGTVLGGNTIYF
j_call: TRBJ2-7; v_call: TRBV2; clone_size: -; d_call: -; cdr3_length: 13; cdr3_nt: TGTGCCAGCAGCGAAGTCGGGAGCCACGAGCAGTACTTC; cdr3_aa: CASSEVGSHEQYF
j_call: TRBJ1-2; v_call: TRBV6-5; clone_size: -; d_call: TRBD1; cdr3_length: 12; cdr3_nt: TGTGCCAGCAGCCAGACAGGGGTGGGCTACACCTTC; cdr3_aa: CASSQTGVGYTF
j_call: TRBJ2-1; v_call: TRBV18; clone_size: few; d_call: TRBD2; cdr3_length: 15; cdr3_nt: TGTGCCAGCTCCCCTAGCGGGGGGCTAAGCAATGAGCAGTTCTTC; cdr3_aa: CASSPSGGLSNEQFF
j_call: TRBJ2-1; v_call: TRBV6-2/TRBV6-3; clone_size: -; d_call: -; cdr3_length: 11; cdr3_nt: TGTGCCAGCAGTTTCAGCAATGAGCAGTTCTTC; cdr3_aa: CASSFSNEQFF
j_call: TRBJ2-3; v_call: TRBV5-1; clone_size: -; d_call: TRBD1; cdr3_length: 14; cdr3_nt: TGCGCCAGCAGCATGGGACAGGGGGCAGATACGCAGTATTTT; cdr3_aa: CASSMGQGADTQYF
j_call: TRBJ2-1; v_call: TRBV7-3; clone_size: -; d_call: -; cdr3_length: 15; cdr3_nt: TGTGCCAGCAGCCCCACAGGTACATCCTACAATGAGCAGTTCTTC; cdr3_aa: CASSPTGTSYNEQFF
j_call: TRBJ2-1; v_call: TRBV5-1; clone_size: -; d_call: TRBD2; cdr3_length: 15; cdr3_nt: TGCGCCAGCAGCTCCTCTAGCGGGGGCGTCAGTGAGCAGTTCTTC; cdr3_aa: CASSSSSGGVSEQFF